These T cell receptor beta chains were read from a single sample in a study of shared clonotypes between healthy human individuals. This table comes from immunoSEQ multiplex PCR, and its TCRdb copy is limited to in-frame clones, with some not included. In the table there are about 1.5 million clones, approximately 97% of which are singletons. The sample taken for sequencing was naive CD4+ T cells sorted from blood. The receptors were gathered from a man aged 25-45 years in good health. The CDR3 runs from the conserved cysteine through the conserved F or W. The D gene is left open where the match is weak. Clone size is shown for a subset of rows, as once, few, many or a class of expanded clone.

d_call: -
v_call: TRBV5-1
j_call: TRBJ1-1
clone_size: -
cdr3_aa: CASSPEGFVAFF
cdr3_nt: TGCGCCAGCAGCCCAGAGGGTTTCGTCGCTTTCTTT

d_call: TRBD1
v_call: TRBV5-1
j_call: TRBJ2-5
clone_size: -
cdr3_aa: CASSPSGGETQYF
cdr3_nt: TGCGCCAGCAGCCCTTCAGGGGGAGAGACCCAGTACTTC

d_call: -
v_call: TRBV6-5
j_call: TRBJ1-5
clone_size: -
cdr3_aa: CASSPQLDQPQHF
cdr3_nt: TGTGCCAGCAGTCCACAATTGGATCAGCCCCAGCATTTT

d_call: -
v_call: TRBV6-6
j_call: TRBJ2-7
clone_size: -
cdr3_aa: CASSYSAGQRSYEQYF
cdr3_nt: TGTGCCAGCAGTTATTCCGCGGGACAGAGGTCCTACGAGCAGTACTTC

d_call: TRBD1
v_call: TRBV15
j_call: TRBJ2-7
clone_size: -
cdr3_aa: CATSRVTGQGAYEQYF
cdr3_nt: TGTGCCACCAGCAGAGTAACGGGACAGGGGGCCTACGAGCAGTACTTC

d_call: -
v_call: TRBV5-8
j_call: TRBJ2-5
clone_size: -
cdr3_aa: CASRHRSGVSQSQETQYF
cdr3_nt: TGTGCCAGCAGACATCGCTCCGGCGTATCCCAGAGCCAAGAGACCCAGTACTTC

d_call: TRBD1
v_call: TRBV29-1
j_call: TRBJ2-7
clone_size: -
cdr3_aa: CSVEGDRGSYEQYF
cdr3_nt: TGCAGCGTTGAAGGGGACAGGGGGTCCTACGAGCAGTACTTC

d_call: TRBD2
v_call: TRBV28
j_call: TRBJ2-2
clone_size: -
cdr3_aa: CASSLVAGGWGNTGELFF
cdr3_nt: TGTGCCAGCAGTTTAGTAGCGGGAGGGTGGGGCAACACCGGGGAGCTGTTTTTT

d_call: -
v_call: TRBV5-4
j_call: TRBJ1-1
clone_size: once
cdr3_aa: CASSGPNERTNTEAFF
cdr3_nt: TGTGCCAGCAGCGGCCCCAACGAAAGGACGAACACTGAAGCTTTCTTT

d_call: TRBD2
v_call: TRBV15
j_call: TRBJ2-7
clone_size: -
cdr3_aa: CATSRVVGGGLSYEQYF
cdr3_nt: TGTGCCACCAGCAGAGTCGTCGGCGGGGGACTTTCCTACGAGCAGTACTTC